This TCR beta chain derives from a study of cytomegalovirus exposure and HLA in healthy donors. The primer mix had 60 Vbeta and 13 Jbeta primers. Generated by immunoSEQ multiplex PCR, the TCRdb table keeps only in-frame clones and is missing some. The sample carries around 130,000 clones, more than 70% recorded once. A remark on this clone: Antigen unknown.

V was shortened by 3 bases and J by 4 bases, with 22 bases between the two germline ends. CDR1 is SGHRS, CDR2 YFSETQ, per germline. This CDR3 region has 17 residues. Whole-study findings and limits: Later analysis reportedly placed an Asian-associated ancestry cluster below the roughly 700-donor mean in N-insertions. Most CMV-associated TCR beta chains appeared HLA-restricted in a later analysis. It is likely that the observed cluster of highly shared sequence variants was a sequencing artifact.

Sequences were obtained from PBMCs. This sequence joins TRBV5-1 and TRBJ2-5; D may be TRBD2 (6 bases). The receptor was isolated from a woman aged 60-75 years in good health and CMV-seronegative. This CDR3 reads CASSSRNWGEVIETQYF. CDR3 nucleotides: TGCGCCAGCAGCTCCCGGAACTGGGGGGAGGTGATAGAGACCCAGTACTTC. The variable domain in full, completed from reference TRBV5-1 and TRBJ2-5, reads KAGVTQTPRYLIKTRGQQVTLSCSPISGHRSVSWYQQTPGQGLQFLFEYFSETQRNKGNFPGRFSGRQFSNSRSEMNVSTLELGDSALYLCASSSRNWGEVIETQYFGPGTRLLVL.